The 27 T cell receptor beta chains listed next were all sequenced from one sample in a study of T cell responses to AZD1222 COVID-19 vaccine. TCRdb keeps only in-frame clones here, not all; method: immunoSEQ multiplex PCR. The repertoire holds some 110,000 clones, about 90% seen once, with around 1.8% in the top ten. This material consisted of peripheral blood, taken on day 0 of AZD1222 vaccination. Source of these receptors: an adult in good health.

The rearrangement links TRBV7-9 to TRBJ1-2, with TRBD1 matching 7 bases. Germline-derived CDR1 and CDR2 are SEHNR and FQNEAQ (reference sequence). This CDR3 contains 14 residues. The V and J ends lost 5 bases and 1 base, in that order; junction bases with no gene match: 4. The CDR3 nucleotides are TGTGCCAGCAGCCCAGGGACAGTTAACTATGGCTACACCTTC. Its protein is CASSPGTVNYGYTF.

CDR3 nucleotides: TGTGCCAGCCCCACAACAGGAGGAAATCAGCCCCAGCATTTT. Amino acid sequence: CASPTTGGNQPQHF. The chain carries TRBV9 and TRBJ1-5; possible D gene TRBD1, 5 bases. There are 14 residues in the CDR3. V lost 7 bases to trimming and J lost 4 bases, with 15 bases between them. Germline V gene data show CDR1 as SGDLS and CDR2 as YYNGEE. Using reference TRBV9 and TRBJ1-5 for the parts outside the CDR3, the full variable domain is DSGVTQTPKHLITATGQRVTLRCSPRSGDLSVYWYQQSLDQGLQFLIQYYNGEERAKGNILERFSAQQFPDLHSELNLSSLELGDSALYFCASPTTGGNQPQHFGDGTRLSIL.

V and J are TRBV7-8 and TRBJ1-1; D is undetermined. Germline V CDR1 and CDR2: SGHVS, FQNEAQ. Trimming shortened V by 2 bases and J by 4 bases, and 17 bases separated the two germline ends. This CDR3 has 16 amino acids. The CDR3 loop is CASSLPQYPSGTEAFF. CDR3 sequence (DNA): TGTGCCAGCAGCTTACCGCAGTACCCCTCGGGCACTGAAGCTTTCTTT. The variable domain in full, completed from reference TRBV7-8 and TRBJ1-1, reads GAGVSQSPRYKVAKRGQDVALRCDPISGHVSLFWYQQALGQGPEFLTYFQNEAQLDKSGLPSDRFFAERPEGSVSTLKIQRTQQEDSAVYLCASSLPQYPSGTEAFFGQGTRLTVV.

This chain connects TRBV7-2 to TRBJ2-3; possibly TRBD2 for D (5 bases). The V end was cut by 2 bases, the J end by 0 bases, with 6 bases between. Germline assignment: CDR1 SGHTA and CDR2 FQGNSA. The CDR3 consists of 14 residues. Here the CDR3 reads CASSLRGSTDTQYF. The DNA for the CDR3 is TGTGCCAGCAGCTTAAGAGGGAGCACAGATACGCAGTATTTT.

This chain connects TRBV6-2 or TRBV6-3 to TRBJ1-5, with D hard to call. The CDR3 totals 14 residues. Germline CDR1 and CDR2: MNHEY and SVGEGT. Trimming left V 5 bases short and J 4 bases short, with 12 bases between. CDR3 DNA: TGTGCCAGCAGTCAGGCAGGTGGGAATCAGCCCCAGCATTTT. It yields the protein CASSQAGGNQPQHF.

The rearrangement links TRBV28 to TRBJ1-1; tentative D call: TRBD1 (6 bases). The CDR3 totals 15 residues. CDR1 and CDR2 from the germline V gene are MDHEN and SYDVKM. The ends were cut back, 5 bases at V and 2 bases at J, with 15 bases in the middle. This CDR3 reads CASSRPGTLNTEAFF. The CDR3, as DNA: TGTGCCAGCAGTAGACCCGGGACACTAAACACTGAAGCTTTCTTT.

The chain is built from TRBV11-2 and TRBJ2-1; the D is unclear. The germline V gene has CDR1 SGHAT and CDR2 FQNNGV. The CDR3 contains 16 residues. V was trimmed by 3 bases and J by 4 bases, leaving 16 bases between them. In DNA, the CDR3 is TGTGCCAGCAGCTTCCGTCGGGTTCGGCCTTACAATGAGCAGTTCTTC. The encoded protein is CASSFRRVRPYNEQFF.

The CDR3, as DNA: TGTGCCAGTGAAGGGGCCGCAGATACGCAGTATTTT. Protein: CASEGAADTQYF. The rearrangement uses TRBV28 and TRBJ2-3, with D perhaps TRBD1 (5 bases). The CDR3 runs 12 residues. V shed 9 bases and J shed 4 bases, with 11 bases lying between them. Germline lookup yields CDR1 MDHEN and CDR2 SYDVKM.

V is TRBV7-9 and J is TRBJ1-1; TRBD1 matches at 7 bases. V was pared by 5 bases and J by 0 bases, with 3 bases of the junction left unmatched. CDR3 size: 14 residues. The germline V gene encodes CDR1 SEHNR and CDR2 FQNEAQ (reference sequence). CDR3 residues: CASSTGTVNTEAFF. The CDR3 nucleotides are TGTGCCAGCAGCACCGGGACAGTGAACACTGAAGCTTTCTTT.

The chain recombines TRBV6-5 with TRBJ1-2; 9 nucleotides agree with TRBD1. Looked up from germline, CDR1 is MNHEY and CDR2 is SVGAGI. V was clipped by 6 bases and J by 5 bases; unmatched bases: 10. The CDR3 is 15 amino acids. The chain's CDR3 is CASRRTGVNSYGYTF. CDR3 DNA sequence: TGTGCCAGCAGGAGGACAGGGGTTAATTCTTATGGCTACACCTTC.

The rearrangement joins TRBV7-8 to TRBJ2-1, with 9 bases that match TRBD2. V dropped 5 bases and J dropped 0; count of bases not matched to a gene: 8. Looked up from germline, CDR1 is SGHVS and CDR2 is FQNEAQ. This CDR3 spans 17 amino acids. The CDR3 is CASSVASGDHSYNEQFF. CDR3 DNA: TGTGCCAGCAGCGTGGCTAGCGGGGACCACTCCTACAATGAGCAGTTCTTC.

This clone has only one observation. In nucleotides, the CDR3 is TGTGCCAGCAGACCAGAGGCGGCGGGAGGGGCGAACACCGGGGAGCTGTTTTTT. This translates into CASRPEAAGGANTGELFF. This chain links TRBV7-8 with TRBJ2-2; 9 bases align to TRBD2. The CDR3 sequence is 18 residues long. Germline trimming cut 6 bases from V and 0 bases from J; bases unmatched to any gene: 11. CDR1 is SGHVS, CDR2 FQNEAQ, per germline.

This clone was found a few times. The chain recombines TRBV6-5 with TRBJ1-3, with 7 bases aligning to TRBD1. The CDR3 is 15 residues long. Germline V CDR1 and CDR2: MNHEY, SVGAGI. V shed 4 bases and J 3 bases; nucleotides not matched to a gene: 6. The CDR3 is CASSLQGYYGNTIYF. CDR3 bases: TGTGCCAGCAGTTTACAGGGGTATTATGGAAACACCATATATTTT.

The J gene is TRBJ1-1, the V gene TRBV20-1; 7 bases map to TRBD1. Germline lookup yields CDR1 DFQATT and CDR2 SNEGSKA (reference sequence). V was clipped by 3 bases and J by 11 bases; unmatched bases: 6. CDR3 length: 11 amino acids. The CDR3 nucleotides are TGCAGTGCTAGCTCACAGGGGTTCGCTTTCTTT. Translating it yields CSASSQGFAFF.

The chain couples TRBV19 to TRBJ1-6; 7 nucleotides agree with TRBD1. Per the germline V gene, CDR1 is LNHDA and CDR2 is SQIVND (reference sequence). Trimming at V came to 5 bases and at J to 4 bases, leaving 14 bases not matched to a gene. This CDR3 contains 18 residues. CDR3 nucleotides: TGTGCCAGTAGTGCCGGGACAGCGCGATTTTTTTATAATTCACCCCTCCACTTT. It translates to CASSAGTARFFYNSPLHF.

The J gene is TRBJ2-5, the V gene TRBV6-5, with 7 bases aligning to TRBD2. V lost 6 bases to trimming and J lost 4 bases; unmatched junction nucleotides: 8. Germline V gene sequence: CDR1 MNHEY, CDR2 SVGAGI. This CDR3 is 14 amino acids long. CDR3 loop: CASRPTGGVETQYF. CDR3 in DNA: TGTGCCAGCAGACCAACGGGGGGTGTAGAGACCCAGTACTTC.

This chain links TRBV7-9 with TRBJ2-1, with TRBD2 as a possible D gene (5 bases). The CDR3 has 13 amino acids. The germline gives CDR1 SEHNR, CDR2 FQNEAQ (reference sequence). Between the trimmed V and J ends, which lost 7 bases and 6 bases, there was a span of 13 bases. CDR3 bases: TGTGCCAGCATGGTCAGCGAGGGCAATGAGCAGTTCTTC. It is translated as CASMVSEGNEQFF.

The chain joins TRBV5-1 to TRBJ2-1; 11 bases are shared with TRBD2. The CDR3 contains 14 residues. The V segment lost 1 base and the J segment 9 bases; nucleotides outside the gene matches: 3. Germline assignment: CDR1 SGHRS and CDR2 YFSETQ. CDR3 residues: CASSLTTSGGEQFF. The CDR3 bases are TGCGCCAGCAGCTTGACCACTAGCGGGGGTGAGCAGTTCTTC.

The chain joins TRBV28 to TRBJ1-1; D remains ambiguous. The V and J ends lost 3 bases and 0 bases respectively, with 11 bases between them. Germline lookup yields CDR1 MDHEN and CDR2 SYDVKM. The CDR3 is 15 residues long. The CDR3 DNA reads TGTGCCAGCAGTTTGGCAGGAGGAATGAACACTGAAGCTTTCTTT. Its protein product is CASSLAGGMNTEAFF.

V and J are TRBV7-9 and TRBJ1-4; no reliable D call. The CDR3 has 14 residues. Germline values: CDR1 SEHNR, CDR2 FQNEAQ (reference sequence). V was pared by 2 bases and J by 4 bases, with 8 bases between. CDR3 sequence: CASSLTRLNEKLFF. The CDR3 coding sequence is TGTGCCAGCAGCTTAACGCGGCTTAATGAAAAACTGTTTTTT. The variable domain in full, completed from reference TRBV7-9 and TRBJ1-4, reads DTGVSQNPRHKITKRGQNVTFRCDPISEHNRLYWYRQTLGQGPEFLTYFQNEAQLEKSRLLSDRFSAERPKGSFSTLEIQRTEQGDSAMYLCASSLTRLNEKLFFGSGTQLSVL.

This CDR3 is CATSRDLGGYGYTF. In DNA, the CDR3 is TGTGCCACCAGCAGAGATTTAGGGGGCTATGGCTACACCTTC. The genes are TRBV15 and TRBJ1-2; the D gene is possibly TRBD1 (6 bases). This CDR3 is 14 amino acids long. V was pared by 0 bases and J by 4 bases, with 9 bases between. Germline V gene lookup returns CDR1 LNHNV and CDR2 YYDKDF (reference sequence).

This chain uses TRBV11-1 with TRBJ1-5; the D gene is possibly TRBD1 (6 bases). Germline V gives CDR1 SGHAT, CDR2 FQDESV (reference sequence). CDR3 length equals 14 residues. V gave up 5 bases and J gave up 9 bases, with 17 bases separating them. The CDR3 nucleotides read TGTGCCAGCAGCCCAACGAAGGGGGGAGGGCCCCAGCATTTT. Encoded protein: CASSPTKGGGPQHF.

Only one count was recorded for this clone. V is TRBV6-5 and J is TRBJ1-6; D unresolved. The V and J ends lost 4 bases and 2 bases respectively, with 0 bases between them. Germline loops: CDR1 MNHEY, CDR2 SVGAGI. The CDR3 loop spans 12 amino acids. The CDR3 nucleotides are TGTGCCAGCAGTTCCTATAATTCACCCCTCCACTTT. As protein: CASSSYNSPLHF.

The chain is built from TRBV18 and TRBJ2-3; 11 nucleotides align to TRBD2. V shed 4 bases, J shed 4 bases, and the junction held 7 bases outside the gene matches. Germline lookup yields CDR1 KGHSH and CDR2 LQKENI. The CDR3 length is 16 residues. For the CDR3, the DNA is TGTGCCAGCTCACAATCCGGGACTAGCGGCGCAGATACGCAGTATTTT. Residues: CASSQSGTSGADTQYF.

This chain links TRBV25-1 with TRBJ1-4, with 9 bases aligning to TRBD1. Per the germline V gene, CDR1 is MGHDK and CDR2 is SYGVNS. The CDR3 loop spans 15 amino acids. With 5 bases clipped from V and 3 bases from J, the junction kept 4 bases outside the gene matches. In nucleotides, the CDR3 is TGTGCCAGCAGTCCACAGGGGGCGGCTAATGAAAAACTGTTTTTT. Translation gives CASSPQGAANEKLFF.

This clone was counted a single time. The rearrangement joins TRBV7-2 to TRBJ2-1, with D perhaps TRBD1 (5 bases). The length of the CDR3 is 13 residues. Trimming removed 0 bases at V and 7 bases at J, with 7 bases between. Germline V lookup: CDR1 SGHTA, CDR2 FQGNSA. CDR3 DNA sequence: TGTGCCAGCAGCTTAGCCAGGGCGAATGAGCAGTTCTTC. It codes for CASSLARANEQFF.

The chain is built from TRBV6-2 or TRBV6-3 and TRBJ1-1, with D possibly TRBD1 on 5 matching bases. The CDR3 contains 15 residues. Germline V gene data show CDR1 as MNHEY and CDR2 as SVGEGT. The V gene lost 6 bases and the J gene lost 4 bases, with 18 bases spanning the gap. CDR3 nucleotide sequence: TGTGCCAGCAGCCAGACGGGACTCCGGACCACTGAAGCTTTCTTT. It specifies CASSQTGLRTTEAFF.